Presented here are 30 T cell receptor beta chains from one specimen sequenced in a study of T cell responses to AZD1222 COVID-19 vaccine. Produced via immunoSEQ multiplex PCR; TCRdb's table is partial and in-frame only. Of over 150,000 clones listed, roughly 87% are singletons. The source was peripheral blood, collected on day 0 of AZD1222 vaccination. The receptors were gathered from an adult in good health.

The chain carries TRBV5-1 and TRBJ2-7; no clear D. From germline, CDR1 is SGHRS and CDR2 YFSETQ. The CDR3 covers 16 residues. V was shortened by 4 bases and J by 0 bases, with 17 bases between the two germline ends. CDR3 loop: CASSPIGRKNSYEQYF. The CDR3 DNA reads as TGCGCCAGCAGCCCCATAGGCAGAAAAAACTCCTACGAGCAGTACTTC.

V is TRBV5-1 and J is TRBJ2-7; possible D gene TRBD1, 6 bases. Germline V gene sequence: CDR1 SGHRS, CDR2 YFSETQ. V gave up 1 base and J gave up 4 bases, with 12 bases separating them. The CDR3 totals 14 residues. The CDR3 bases are TGCGCCAGCAGCTTGACAGGGCCGCTGTACGAGCAGTACTTC. It specifies CASSLTGPLYEQYF.

The CDR3 here is CATSRARATAFF. The CDR3, as DNA: TGTGCCACCAGCAGAGCCCGGGCTACGGCTTTCTTT. V usage is TRBV15 and J usage is TRBJ1-1; no definite D call. V lost 1 base and J lost 11, with 11 bases in between. The CDR3 loop spans 12 amino acids. The germline V gene encodes CDR1 LNHNV and CDR2 YYDKDF (reference sequence).

The V gene is TRBV5-8, the J gene TRBJ1-5; 12 nucleotides align to TRBD1. The CDR3 loop spans 16 amino acids. J lost 5 bases, V lost 3 bases, and 6 bases had no gene match. Germline values: CDR1 SGHTS, CDR2 YDEGEE. CDR3 DNA: TGTGCCAGCAGCTCTCCGGGACAGGGGGCTCATCAGCCCCAGCATTTT. Residues: CASSSPGQGAHQPQHF. Together with reference TRBV5-8 and TRBJ1-5, the CDR3 gives the full variable domain: EAGVTQSPTHLIKTRGQQATLRCSPISGHTSVYWYQQALGLGLQFLLWYDEGEERNRGNFPPRFSGRQFPNYSSELNVNALELEDSALYLCASSSPGQGAHQPQHFGDGTRLSIL.

The chain has TRBV29-1 and TRBJ1-2; D not certain. Trimming pared 0 bases from V and 5 bases from J, leaving 16 bases between. The CDR3 covers 15 residues. The V gene's germline CDR1 is SQVTM and CDR2 ANQGSEA. CDR3 in amino acids: CSVEDVTQFSYGYTF. The CDR3 DNA follows: TGCAGCGTTGAAGATGTGACACAGTTTTCATATGGCTACACCTTC.

The chain links TRBV5-1 to TRBJ2-2; tentative D call: TRBD2 (5 bases). The length of the CDR3 is 14 residues. Germline lookup yields CDR1 SGHRS and CDR2 YFSETQ. Deletions cut 3 bases from V and 7 bases from J, with 13 bases between. The CDR3 coding sequence is TGCGCCAGCAGCTGGAGGCGGGTGGTCGGGGAGCTGTTTTTT. Translated: CASSWRRVVGELFF.

The V call is TRBV28, the J call TRBJ1-5, with no clear D. There are 14 residues in the CDR3. Germline V gene lookup returns CDR1 MDHEN and CDR2 SYDVKM. V was trimmed by 6 bases and J by 4 bases, leaving 13 bases between them. The CDR3 region has the DNA TGTGCCAGCAGACCTAGCCGGCGGAATCAGCCCCAGCATTTT. Amino acids: CASRPSRRNQPQHF.

The chain is built from TRBV6-5 and TRBJ1-4; no clear D. Trimming cost V 6 bases and J 8 bases, with 16 bases left between them. CDR1 is MNHEY and CDR2 is SVGAGI in the germline V gene. CDR3 length: 14 amino acids. The CDR3 coding sequence is TGTGCCAGCAGGCCCCAGCCCAACTACGAAAAACTGTTTTTT. Its protein is CASRPQPNYEKLFF.

The chain recombines TRBV5-1 with TRBJ1-4; D remains unclear. The V and J ends lost 0 bases and 8 bases respectively, with 11 bases between them. CDR1 and CDR2 from the germline V gene are SGHRS and YFSETQ. The CDR3 extends over 14 amino acids. The CDR3 bases are TGCGCCAGCAGCTTGGATTCCGTGGGCGAAAAACTGTTTTTT. This encodes CASSLDSVGEKLFF. Combining the CDR3 with reference TRBV5-1 and TRBJ1-4 gives the whole variable domain KAGVTQTPRYLIKTRGQQVTLSCSPISGHRSVSWYQQTPGQGLQFLFEYFSETQRNKGNFPGRFSGRQFSNSRSEMNVSTLELGDSALYLCASSLDSVGEKLFFGSGTQLSVL.

This clone was counted once. The rearrangement uses TRBV3-1 (or the pseudogene TRBV3-2) and TRBJ2-5, with a tentative D call TRBD2 (6 bases). Germline V gene sequence: CDR1 LGHDT, CDR2 YNNKEL (reference sequence). The CDR3 runs to 14 residues. The germline V and J ends were trimmed by 4 bases and 5 bases, with 14 bases remaining between them. CDR3 DNA: TGTGCCAGCAGCCGGAACCGGGGGACGGAGACCCAGTACTTC. Protein sequence: CASSRNRGTETQYF.

V and J are TRBV2 and TRBJ1-2; D unresolved. Germline assignment: CDR1 SNHLY and CDR2 FYNNEI. CDR3 length: 13 amino acids. V gave up 3 bases and J gave up 4 bases, with 9 bases separating them. The CDR3: CASSDSYTYGYTF. Written as DNA, the CDR3 is TGTGCCAGCAGTGACTCCTACACCTATGGCTACACCTTC. Drawing the rest from reference TRBV2 and TRBJ1-2, the complete variable domain is EPEVTQTPSHQVTQMGQEVILRCVPISNHLYFYWYRQILGQKVEFLVSFYNNEISEKSEIFDDQFSVERPDGSNFTLKIRSTKLEDSAMYFCASSDSYTYGYTFGSGTRLTVV.

The chain combines TRBV6-5 with TRBJ2-7; 9 bases align to TRBD2. The CDR3 totals 16 residues. The trim removed 2 bases at V and 6 bases at J, leaving 11 bases unmatched. Per the germline V gene, CDR1 is MNHEY and CDR2 is SVGAGI. CDR3 residues: CASSYEGAAGGLEQYF. Written as DNA, the CDR3 is TGTGCCAGCAGTTACGAGGGGGCCGCGGGAGGGCTCGAGCAGTACTTC.

The chain uses TRBV2 and TRBJ2-7, with TRBD2 matching over 10 bases. Unmatched junction bases numbered 10, after V lost 8 bases and J lost 3 bases. This CDR3 spans 15 amino acids. Germline CDR1 is SNHLY and CDR2 is FYNNEI. In nucleotides, the CDR3 is TGTGCCAGCGAACCTTCAGCGGGAGGGAACTACGAGCAGTACTTC. It codes for CASEPSAGGNYEQYF.

For the CDR3, the DNA is TGTGCCAGCTCACCTCTAGCAGACGAGCAGTACTTC. Encoded protein: CASSPLADEQYF. The J gene is TRBJ2-7, the V gene TRBV18; the D gene is possibly TRBD2 (5 bases). Per germline, CDR1 KGHSH and CDR2 LQKENI. The CDR3 length is 12 residues. V was trimmed by 3 bases and J by 5 bases, leaving 8 bases between them.

A single count supports this clone. This chain links TRBV15 with TRBJ1-5, with unresolved D. This CDR3 is 15 amino acids long. The V and J ends lost 0 bases and 6 bases respectively, with 12 bases between them. Looked up from germline, CDR1 is LNHNV and CDR2 is YYDKDF (reference sequence). This CDR3 is CATSRELSAGQPQHF. The CDR3, as DNA: TGTGCCACCAGCAGAGAGCTGTCCGCGGGTCAGCCCCAGCATTTT.

This clone appeared once. The chain has TRBV12-3 or TRBV12-4 and TRBJ1-1; D gene ambiguous. V was trimmed by 5 bases and J by 1 base, leaving 2 bases between them. CDR3 length: 11 residues. This CDR3 reads CASSTNTEAFF. The CDR3 DNA sequence: TGTGCCAGCAGTACGAACACTGAAGCTTTCTTT.

In regard to this clone: This sample includes further DNA sequences coding for the same CDR3. The V call is TRBV3-1 (or the pseudogene TRBV3-2), the J call TRBJ1-5; the match to TRBD1 covers 8 bases. CDR3 size: 15 residues. V trimming: 4 bases; J trimming: 4 bases; junction bases outside the gene matches: 6. CDR1 and CDR2 from the germline V gene are LGHDT and YNNKEL (reference sequence). The CDR3 coding sequence is TGTGCCAGCAGCCCTTCGGACAGGGCAAATCAGCCCCAGCATTTT. This gives the protein CASSPSDRANQPQHF.

The J gene is TRBJ1-1, the V gene TRBV7-9; TRBD1 aligns across 9 bases. This CDR3 has 15 amino acids. V lost 3 bases, J lost 10 bases, and 12 bases stayed unmatched. Germline V lookup: CDR1 SEHNR, CDR2 FQNEAQ (reference sequence). CDR3 nucleotides: TGTGCCAGCAGCTTGCACAGGGGGCCGTTGAGGGGAGCTTTCTTT. This gives the protein CASSLHRGPLRGAFF.

The rearrangement joins TRBV7-9 to TRBJ2-3, with D possibly called TRBD1 or TRBD2 (5 bases each). The length of the CDR3 is 16 residues. V was pared by 1 base and J by 4 bases, with 15 bases between. The germline V gene encodes CDR1 SEHNR and CDR2 FQNEAQ (reference sequence). This CDR3 is CASSLEGREKADTQYF. CDR3 coding DNA: TGTGCCAGCAGCTTAGAGGGCAGGGAGAAGGCAGATACGCAGTATTTT.

The chain couples TRBV27 to TRBJ1-2; maybe TRBD1 (6 bases). The germline gives CDR1 MNHEY, CDR2 SMNVEV (reference sequence). The CDR3 runs 14 residues. Trimming shortened V by 10 bases and J by 3 bases, and 18 bases separated the two germline ends. CDR3 region: CATQRLGADYGYTF. The CDR3 DNA is TGTGCCACTCAGAGGCTGGGGGCTGACTATGGCTACACCTTC.

The chain's CDR3 is CASSLARNTEAFF. CDR3 DNA sequence: TGTGCCAGCAGCTTAGCCAGGAACACTGAAGCTTTCTTT. The V gene is TRBV11-2, the J gene TRBJ1-1; no clear D. Trimming cost V 1 base and J 1 base, with 4 bases left between them. Germline V gene data show CDR1 as SGHAT and CDR2 as FQNNGV. The CDR3 extends over 13 amino acids.

The chain joins TRBV6-5 to TRBJ2-5; no clear D. The CDR3 covers 14 residues. Per germline, CDR1 MNHEY and CDR2 SVGAGI. The germline V and J ends were trimmed by 2 bases and 6 bases, with 13 bases remaining between them. The CDR3 bases are TGTGCCAGCAGTTACCCCGACCTGGGGAAGACCCAGTACTTC. It encodes CASSYPDLGKTQYF.

The chain has TRBV6-1 and TRBJ2-7, with D hard to call. V gave up 0 bases and J gave up 2 bases, with 5 bases separating them. This CDR3 comprises 13 residues. In germline, CDR1 is MNHNS, CDR2 SASEGT. CDR3 coding DNA: TGTGCCAGCAGTGAAGCGGACGCCTACGAGCAGTACTTC. It translates to CASSEADAYEQYF.

This clone was detected once. The J gene is TRBJ2-3, the V gene TRBV27; D might be TRBD1 (5 bases). This CDR3 is 14 amino acids long. The germline V and J ends were trimmed by 6 bases and 1 base, with 11 bases remaining between them. Germline values: CDR1 MNHEY, CDR2 SMNVEV (reference sequence). The CDR3: CASSLDTGTDTQYF. The CDR3 DNA sequence: TGTGCCAGCAGCCTGGACACAGGCACAGATACGCAGTATTTT.

Only a few counts were recorded for this clone. V and J are TRBV19 and TRBJ2-2, with 7 nucleotides matching TRBD1. Germline loops: CDR1 LNHDA, CDR2 SQIVND (reference sequence). The CDR3 runs to 14 residues. The ends lost 6 bases at V and 2 bases at J; junction bases unmatched: 3. The CDR3 spells CASSDRVNTGELFF. In nucleotides, the CDR3 is TGTGCCAGTAGCGACAGGGTTAACACCGGGGAGCTGTTTTTT.

This clone was observed once. The genes are TRBV19 and TRBJ1-5, with 7 bases identical to TRBD1. The CDR3 sequence is 15 residues long. CDR1 LNHDA and CDR2 SQIVND come from the germline V gene (reference sequence). V shed 3 bases, J shed 4 bases, and the junction held 6 bases outside the gene matches. CDR3 protein: CASSITGVPNQPQHF. The DNA of the CDR3 is TGTGCCAGTAGTATTACAGGGGTCCCAAATCAGCCCCAGCATTTT.

This chain links TRBV6-2 or TRBV6-3 with TRBJ2-1; 7 bases line up with TRBD2. Germline V gene lookup returns CDR1 MNHEY and CDR2 SVGEGT. V was clipped by 2 bases and J by 2 bases; unmatched bases: 6. The CDR3 runs 16 residues. This chain's CDR3 is CASSYRGDAAYNEQFF. CDR3 nucleotide sequence: TGTGCCAGCAGTTACCGGGGGGACGCTGCCTACAATGAGCAGTTCTTC.

V gene TRBV5-1 combines with J gene TRBJ2-7; no definite D call. Trimming took 3 bases from V and 4 from J, leaving 14 bases between them. CDR1 is SGHRS, CDR2 YFSETQ, per germline. The CDR3 extends over 14 amino acids. Here the CDR3 DNA reads TGCGCCAGCAGCTGGAGCCCCTCGGATTACGAGCAGTACTTC. Translated, it gives CASSWSPSDYEQYF.

The chain recombines TRBV19 with TRBJ1-1; D remains unclear. The CDR3 has 13 residues. Trimming shortened V by 11 bases and J by 0 bases, and 13 bases separated the two germline ends. Germline V CDR1 and CDR2: LNHDA, SQIVND (reference sequence). The CDR3 sequence is CASKGSMNTEAFF. For the CDR3, the DNA is TGTGCCTCCAAGGGCAGTATGAACACTGAAGCTTTCTTT.

This chain links TRBV18 with TRBJ2-1; D is undetermined. CDR1 is KGHSH and CDR2 is LQKENI in the germline V gene. The CDR3 consists of 11 residues. Trimming removed 4 bases from V and 4 bases from J, with 2 bases in between. CDR3 nucleotide sequence: TGTGCCAGCTCACAGTACAATGAGCAGTTCTTC. Its translation is CASSQYNEQFF.